The following is a T cell receptor (beta chain) sequence with its context. Its recognized antigen is unknown. Base qualities are missing; no much larger clone stands one base away. The cohort consisted of 600 to 750 healthy bone marrow donors. At the time of sampling, all cohort members were nominally healthy, though unrecorded immune exposures were likely present. The donor tested CMV seropositive, placing the donor among the approximately 310 seropositive members of the cohort. A peripheral blood sample was provided by each donor, and peripheral blood mononuclear cells were used for TCR beta sequencing. Genomic DNA was extracted from the blood cell samples with the Qiagen DNeasy Blood Extraction Kit. This sample stems from a study of cytomegalovirus exposure and HLA in healthy donors (dated by TCRdb to 2016 to 2017). Looking at the study overall: According to an earlier analysis of a few hundred of the donors, 150 million to 200 million T cells yielded 95 million to 140 million unique TCR beta sequences and 276 Gb of sequence data. Roughly 300 gigabases of sequencing data and tens of millions of unique TCR sequences made up an early release that covered over 550 HLA-typed donors. The study aimed to test whether cataloging public T cell receptors could reveal signatures of past pathogen exposure. Among the roughly 400 genotyped donors, roughly 80% belonged to the genetic ancestry cluster associated with self-reported Caucasian donors. An earlier analysis of more than 450 of the donors used high-throughput TCR beta sequencing to judge whether each TCR beta V gene segment behaved as functional or pseudogenic. In a later analysis, previously published TCR beta repertoires from 500 to 750 donors were re-analyzed and high-resolution HLA genotyping was added so that TCR occurrence patterns could be studied. The study used immunosequencing to profile the T cell repertoires of approximately 690 subjects and linked those repertoires to cytomegalovirus serostatus. Among approximately 370 genotyped donors of the cohort, an average of roughly 230,000 unique TCR beta nucleotide sequences was sequenced per donor, of which 15% to 20% were non-productive. Every discovery cohort repertoire had been produced on one sequencing platform. Rather than drawing on any new phenotypic data, the later analysis identified candidate immune exposures from TCR beta sequences and the way those sequences occurred across donors. High-throughput TCR immunosequencing, statistical association of individual TCRs with disease status, and machine learning were combined to predict cytomegalovirus infection status. Donor age, sex, ethnicity and CMV serostatus were compiled alongside the repertoire data. A handful of DR-DQ haplotypes were handled as single units for association and clustering because linkage in the cohort was strong. In a later genetic analysis, genome-wide SNP genotypes for 398 of the 666 donors were used, and that subset was treated as a discovery cohort. In addition to the first cohort of about 650 subjects, a separate validation cohort of some 120 different subjects was used. HLA typing covered class I and class II loci at four-digit resolution. The number of donors typed differed by locus, with about 620-630 for A, B, C, DRB1 and DQB1, around 520 for DQA1, over 600 for DPA1, and around 460 for DPB1.

V trim: 4 bases; J trim: 6 bases; unmatched bases: 13. From the germline V gene (reference sequence), CDR1 is SGHNT and CDR2 is YYREEE. The CDR3 sequence holds 15 residues, the cysteine and phenylalanine included. The entry retains the CDR3 DNA only, 45 bases that are in frame from base 1. What the work shows at the level of the full study, not this receptor alone: Compared with equally common non-associated chains, HLA-associated TCR beta chains in a later analysis were more clonally expanded and had lower generation probabilities. Correlated functional status among segregating V segments might be attributable to linkage disequilibrium, but an unknown experimental factor could not be ruled out. In both the original and validation cohorts, the classifier was reported to diagnose cytomegalovirus status with high specificity and sensitivity. In the study, around 150 TCR beta chains were listed as associated with cytomegalovirus. Only TCR beta chains were sequenced in this cohort, and the absence of alpha or paired-chain data limited detectable features. In a later analysis, several top co-occurrence clusters were reported to appear linked to parvovirus B19, influenza, CMV and Epstein-Barr virus. According to a later analysis, most CMV-associated TCR beta chains appeared to be HLA-restricted, and the HLA associations seemed to be driven largely by CMV exposure. A later genetic analysis reported fewer N-insertions in productive TCRs among donors in an Asian-associated ancestry cluster than the roughly 700-donor mean. Roughly uniform sequencing depth across donors was assumed in presence/absence analyses, although this assumption may not hold. CMV serostatus was the only immune exposure information available for the cohort. A cluster of highly shared sequence variants was judged likely to represent a technical artifact of the sequencing pipeline. An earlier analysis of some 590 of the donors showed that most TCR beta V segments appeared in productive rearrangements either about 87% or about 30% of the time, which broadly matched IMGT annotations. Around 16 rarely observed V segments, including chromosome 9 orphons, were excluded from the earlier analysis of a few hundred of the donors because counts were too low. In a later analysis, 15,000 to 20,000 TCR beta sequences were associated with specific HLA alleles at a false discovery rate of 0.05. Because HLA typing was missing for some donors at each locus, association tests included only the typed subset. Some IMGT-functional V segments, including TRBV6-2 and TRBV6-3, could not be told apart with the 87-base-pair reads, so those segments were excluded. A few of the identified cytomegalovirus-associated TCR beta chains were confirmed in vitro to be specific for cytomegalovirus antigens. In a later analysis, the rate of TCR association differed among HLA loci, with DRB1 alleles having the most associated TCRs and HLA-C alleles having the fewest. A later genetic analysis associated a missense DCLRE1C variant with V-gene and J-gene trimming of TCR beta chains, and an independent cohort replicated the association. According to the authors, the approach could potentially be generalized to other disease states and immunological phenotypes. A further reported finding was that TCR beta sequences accurately predicted the HLA-A and HLA-B alleles for most subjects in the first cohort. Strong co-occurrence of HLA alleles, especially DR and DQ, made assigning TCR associations to individual alleles difficult. While some public TCRs were present in many individuals, most TCR sequences turned up only very rarely across donors.

The library was made by the immunoSEQ multiplex PCR assay. For the multiplex PCR, a mixture combining 60 forward primers for TCR Vbeta segments and 13 reverse primers for TCR Jbeta segments was used. The CDR3 region of rearranged TCR beta genes was amplified from genomic DNA with a multiplex PCR assay. Amplified TCR beta libraries were sequenced as 87-base-pair reads on the Illumina HiSeq System. Regarding the original processing steps: A later analysis counted some 74 million unique TCR beta chains across the 500 to 850 repertoires, and 10 million to 12 million of these chains were shared by at least two donors. Raw reads were error-corrected and collapsed into unique sequences by a nearest-neighbor algorithm in which closely related sequences were merged to remove PCR and sequencing errors. To assign V, D and J gene segments, CDR3 sequences were aligned to IMGT reference sequences. Each retained sequence needed at least a six-nucleotide match to both a V gene segment and a J gene segment. A rearrangement counted as productive if the CDR3 had no stop codons and remained in frame with V and J, and every other rearrangement counted as non-productive. Following IMGT convention, CDR3 was defined as the stretch from the second conserved V-encoded cysteine to the conserved J-encoded phenylalanine. The earlier analysis of about 610 of the donors excluded any sequence lacking an unambiguous match to a single V gene segment. In an earlier analysis of approximately 560 of the donors, a V segment was called functional when productive rearrangements were above 56.7%, and segregating when the standard deviation between donors exceeded 5%. A statistical classification framework was built for diagnosing cytomegalovirus status from the catalog of TCR beta chain sequences. V and J gene assignment, in a later analysis, came from comparing TCR nucleotide sequences with IMGT/GENE-DB human TR gene sequences. In a later analysis, CDR3 sequences and most-parsimonious VDJ recombination scenarios were assigned using the TCRdist pipeline. In a later analysis, each TCR beta chain was defined by its CDR3 amino acid sequence together with its V-gene family, and reads lacking a unique V-gene family were excluded. A later analysis removed several hundred highly shared, low-generation-probability nucleotide sequences to deal with suspected cross-contamination and a sequencing artifact. In a later analysis, a clonal expansion index for each public chain was calculated from normalized within-repertoire ranks of inferred template counts. In a later analysis, generation probabilities were computed using a VDJ recombination model fitted to out-of-frame rearrangements, and the results were checked against IGoR. A later analysis scored TCR-TCR, TCR-HLA and TCR-CMV co-occurrence with hypergeometric tests, applying a repertoire-size bias correction to TCR pairs. A later analysis estimated false discovery rates by permuting HLA or CMV assignments 20 times. In a later analysis, co-occurring TCRs were grouped with DBSCAN, and TCRdist sequence similarity was added when clustering was performed within HLA-allele-positive subsets. Repertoires with fewer than 30,000 or more than 120,000 public chains, plus five repertoires with anomalous nucleotide sharing, were excluded from co-occurrence clustering. Here the immuneACCESS table is served through TCRdb, limited to in-frame sequences with V and J called. Missing clones are a known gap in these copies; in checked studies unresolved V genes cover under half, and the rest lacks a known reason. That table gives V, J and clone size, and the DNA gave D and trimming. The sample yields about 150,000 clones; around 80% were counted once. Together, the top ten hold over 10% of the sample.

This sequence was found in a man aged 25-45 years in good health and CMV-seropositive. Sequenced material: PBMCs. Here the chain combines TRBV5-4 and TRBJ2-7, with TRBD2 identical over 7 junction bases. The DNA reads as follows: TGTGCCAGCAGCCAAGGTGCGGGAGAAGGGGTCGAGCAGTACTTC. Translation gives CASSQGAGEGVEQYF. Supplemented by the reference TRBV5-4 and TRBJ2-7 proteins around the CDR3, the complete variable domain is ETGVTQSPTHLIKTRGQQVTLRCSSQSGHNTVSWYQQALGQGPQFIFQYYREEENGRGNFPPRFSGLQFPNYSSELNVNALELDDSALYLCASSQGAGEGVEQYFGPGTRLTVT.